This T cell receptor beta chain is drawn from a study of T-cell reconstitution after alpha-beta-depleted transplantation in children. The germline V gene encodes CDR1 DFQATT and CDR2 SNEGSKA (reference sequence). CDR3 size: 14 residues. Trimming took off 3 bases at V and 4 bases at J, with 15 bases between the two ends. The library targeted TCRbeta and was prepared with unique molecular identifiers. TCRdb reanalysed the PCR reads using MiXCR and keeps one entry per CDR3 protein. The sample shows under 750,000 distinct CDR3 sequences, under 30% of them seen only once. This clonotype was observed many times. Its cognate antigen is unknown. General study results and limits: There were some patients whose high TCRbeta diversity at day 60 came from surviving recipient T cells and thymic progenitors. After transplant, at about two months, alpha-beta T cells were reportedly derived from several hundred expanded graft clones.

The receptor was derived from a boy in the first two years of life who had a stem cell transplant for acute myeloid leukemia, so the T cells may come from the graft donor. This specimen was PBMCs, mostly from graft donor cells, taken 360 days after TCRalphabeta/CD19-depleted stem cell transplant. The chain recombines TRBV20-1 with TRBJ2-5; no clear D gene. The CDR3: CSARGRVSPETQYF. For the CDR3, the DNA is TGCAGTGCTAGGGGAAGGGTGTCCCCAGAGACCCAGTACTTC.